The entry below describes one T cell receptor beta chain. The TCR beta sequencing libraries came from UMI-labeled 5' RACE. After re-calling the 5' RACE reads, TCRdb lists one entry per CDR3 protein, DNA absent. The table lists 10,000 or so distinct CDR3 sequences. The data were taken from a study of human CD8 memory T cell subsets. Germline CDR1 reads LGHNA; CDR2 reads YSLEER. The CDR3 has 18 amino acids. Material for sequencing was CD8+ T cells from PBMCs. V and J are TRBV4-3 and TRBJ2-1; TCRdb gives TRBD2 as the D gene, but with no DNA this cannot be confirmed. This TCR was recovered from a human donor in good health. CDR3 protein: CASSQEAAGTSGSNEQFF.